Listed here is a single T cell receptor beta chain. Its antigen is not identified. These data originate in a study of T cells in Graves' hyperthyroidism and ophthalmopathy. Study details: Any treatment followed the collection of peripheral blood at initial diagnosis. General observations from the study: Ophthalmopathy was model-predicted a median around 6.1 months pre-onset. Blood also held most thyroid clonotypes expanded beyond 0.001.

The germline gives CDR1 SEHNR, CDR2 FQNEAQ (reference sequence). V was clipped by 3 bases and J by 6 bases, with 8 bases between them. This CDR3 comprises 12 residues. What was amplified from RNA transcripts were TCR beta CDR3 regions. HTBI primers drove first-round RT-PCR of the TCR CDR3. TCRdb recomputed calls from the multiplex PCR reads with MiXCR, one row per CDR3 protein. The sample consists of fewer than 400,000 distinct CDR3 sequences, around 16% of them appearing once. Material: blood. The chain carries TRBV7-9 and TRBJ1-1, with D unclear. This receptor was obtained from a man aged 25 to 40 with Graves' hyperthyroidism. The CDR3 is CASSLSVPEAFF. The CDR3 coding sequence is TGTGCCAGCAGCTTGTCGGTACCTGAAGCTTTCTTT. Full variable domain (remainder filled in from reference TRBV7-9 and TRBJ1-1): DTGVSQNPRHKITKRGQNVTFRCDPISEHNRLYWYRQTLGQGPEFLTYFQNEAQLEKSRLLSDRFSAERPKGSFSTLEIQRTEQGDSAMYLCASSLSVPEAFFGQGTRLTVV.